The entry that follows covers one TCR beta chain sequence. Germline V gene sequence: CDR1 SNHLY, CDR2 FYNNEI. V dropped 8 bases and J dropped 0 bases, with 16 bases sitting between them. The length of the CDR3 is 15 residues. The record originates from a study of blood T cell repertoires in COVID-19. At the level of the study: T cells, B-cell-depleted T cells, or PBMCs supplied cDNA or gDNA.

Using immunoSEQ multiplex PCR, the repertoire was profiled, and TCRdb retains in-frame clones only, with some absent. The sample gives around 190,000 clones, around 81% of which show up once; 8% to 13% is in the top ten. Sequenced sample: peripheral blood. The chain links TRBV2 to TRBJ1-1, with unresolved D. The receptor was isolated from a woman aged 40 to 55 with COVID-19, enrolled during active disease. The CDR3 region is CASEHTDLMNTEAFF. CDR3 coding DNA: TGTGCCAGCGAACACACCGACTTAATGAACACTGAAGCTTTCTTT.